The rows below give T cell receptor beta chains drawn from one sample of a study of T cell changes during pregnancy in multiple sclerosis. TCRdb keeps only in-frame clones here, not all; method: immunoSEQ multiplex PCR. The sample includes just under 65,000 clones, 90% to 97% of them seen just once. The specimen comprised CD8+ T cells from peripheral blood mononuclear cells, sampled after pregnancy. These receptors all come from a female donor with multiple sclerosis, enrolled in a pregnancy study. The CDR3 runs from the conserved cysteine through the conserved F or W. Fields, in order: CDR3 protein, CDR3 DNA, clone size, J gene, V gene, D gene. The D gene is left open where the match is weak. Some rows mark clone size as missing; the rest say once, few, many or name a class of expanded clone.

CASSLAQGMGFYNEQFF TGTGCCAGCAGCTTAGCGCAAGGAATGGGCTTCTACAATGAGCAGTTCTTC . TRBJ2-1 TRBV7-9 .
CATSREEFSFDEQFF TGTGCCACCAGCAGAGAGGAGTTTTCCTTCGATGAGCAGTTCTTC . TRBJ2-1 TRBV15 .
CASSLEQSTDTQYF TGCGCCAGCAGCTTGGAACAGAGCACAGATACGCAGTATTTT . TRBJ2-3 TRBV5-1 .
CASSLDGSYNEQFF TGTGCCAGCAGCTTAGACGGGTCCTACAATGAGCAGTTCTTC . TRBJ2-1 TRBV7-9 .
CASSARAGGYEQYF TGTGCCAGCAGCGCCCGAGCAGGGGGCTACGAGCAGTACTTC . TRBJ2-7 TRBV9 TRBD1
CASSLVVYPLDTQYF TGTGCCAGCAGCTTAGTAGTATATCCCCTGGATACGCAGTATTTT . TRBJ2-3 TRBV7-8 .
CASSGHRGSSYNEQFF TGTGCCAGCAGCGGGCACAGGGGAAGCTCCTACAATGAGCAGTTCTTC . TRBJ2-1 TRBV7-9 TRBD1
CASSLLAGGSYNEQFF TGTGCCAGCAGCTTATTAGCGGGAGGTTCCTACAATGAGCAGTTCTTC . TRBJ2-1 TRBV7-2 TRBD2
CASSWTRNNEQFF TGTGCCAGCAGTTGGACTAGGAACAATGAGCAGTTCTTC . TRBJ2-1 TRBV6-5 TRBD2
CASSFGRAQYF TGTGCCAGCAGCTTCGGGAGGGCCCAATACTTC . TRBJ2-7 TRBV5-8 TRBD2
CASSLQGREQFF TGTGCCAGCAGCTTGCAGGGGCGTGAGCAGTTCTTC once TRBJ2-1 TRBV7-2 .
CSWSDNEKLFF TGCAGCTGGTCAGATAATGAAAAACTGTTTTTT . TRBJ1-4 TRBV29-1 .
CASSSPGQGALYEQYF TGTGCCAGCAGTTCCCCGGGACAGGGGGCCCTCTACGAGCAGTACTTC . TRBJ2-7 TRBV28 TRBD1
CASSRKQGPRNEQFF TGTGCCAGCAGCCGGAAGCAGGGCCCCCGAAATGAGCAGTTCTTC . TRBJ2-1 TRBV7-9 .
CASSQRTGGYGYTF TGTGCCAGCAGCCAGCGGACAGGAGGATATGGCTACACCTTC once TRBJ1-2 TRBV5-5 TRBD1
CASSLLPGGQETQYF TGTGCCAGCAGCTTACTCCCGGGCGGGCAAGAGACCCAGTACTTC . TRBJ2-5 TRBV7-2 .
CASSPTGGGGDPLF TGTGCCAGCAGCCCGACAGGGGGCGGGGGGGACCCACTCTTC . TRBJ1-2 TRBV13 TRBD1
CASSLGRVRTEAFF TGTGCCAGCAGCTTAGGCAGGGTCCGCACTGAAGCTTTCTTT . TRBJ1-1 TRBV11-3 .
CASSRNRANYGYTF TGTGCCAGCAGTCGGAACAGGGCTAACTATGGCTACACCTTC . TRBJ1-2 TRBV5-4 .
CASSELVGSHNTGELFF TGTGCCAGCAGTGAATTAGTTGGGAGCCATAACACCGGGGAGCTGTTTTTT . TRBJ2-2 TRBV25-1 .
CASSYSGGFQETQYF TGTGCCAGCAGTTACTCGGGAGGGTTTCAAGAGACCCAGTACTTC . TRBJ2-5 TRBV6-5 TRBD2
CASSLLGGNEQFF TGTGCCAGCAGCTTACTCGGAGGCAATGAGCAGTTCTTC . TRBJ2-1 TRBV7-9 .
CASSSPTSGAYEQYF TGTGCCAGCAGTTCCCCGACTAGCGGAGCCTACGAGCAGTACTTC . TRBJ2-7 TRBV27 TRBD2
CASSQGSGLDEQYF TGCGCCAGCAGCCAAGGCTCAGGGCTCGACGAGCAGTACTTC . TRBJ2-7 TRBV4-1 .
CASTVGTDTQYF TGTGCCAGCACAGTTGGCACAGATACGCAGTATTTT . TRBJ2-3 TRBV28 .
CASPTGAQETQYF TGTGCCAGCCCAACAGGGGCACAAGAGACCCAGTACTTC . TRBJ2-5 TRBV2 TRBD1
CASSPGQGGANEKLFF TGTGCCAGCAGCCCGGGACAAGGGGGAGCTAATGAAAAACTGTTTTTT . TRBJ1-4 TRBV7-9 .
CASGMLGGRRGEQFF TGTGCTAGTGGAATGTTGGGGGGGAGAAGAGGGGAGCAGTTCTTC . TRBJ2-1 TRBV12-5 TRBD2
CASKDGLAGGPRFVETQYF TGTGCCAGCAAGGACGGACTAGCGGGAGGGCCACGGTTTGTAGAGACCCAGTACTTC . TRBJ2-5 TRBV7-9 TRBD2
CASSLRDRGREKLFF TGTGCCAGCAGCCTCCGGGACAGGGGGCGAGAAAAACTGTTTTTT . TRBJ1-4 TRBV7-2 TRBD1
CASSSLGGRALDEQFF TGTGCCAGCAGCTCCCTAGGCGGGAGGGCCCTGGATGAGCAGTTCTTC . TRBJ2-1 TRBV7-9 TRBD2